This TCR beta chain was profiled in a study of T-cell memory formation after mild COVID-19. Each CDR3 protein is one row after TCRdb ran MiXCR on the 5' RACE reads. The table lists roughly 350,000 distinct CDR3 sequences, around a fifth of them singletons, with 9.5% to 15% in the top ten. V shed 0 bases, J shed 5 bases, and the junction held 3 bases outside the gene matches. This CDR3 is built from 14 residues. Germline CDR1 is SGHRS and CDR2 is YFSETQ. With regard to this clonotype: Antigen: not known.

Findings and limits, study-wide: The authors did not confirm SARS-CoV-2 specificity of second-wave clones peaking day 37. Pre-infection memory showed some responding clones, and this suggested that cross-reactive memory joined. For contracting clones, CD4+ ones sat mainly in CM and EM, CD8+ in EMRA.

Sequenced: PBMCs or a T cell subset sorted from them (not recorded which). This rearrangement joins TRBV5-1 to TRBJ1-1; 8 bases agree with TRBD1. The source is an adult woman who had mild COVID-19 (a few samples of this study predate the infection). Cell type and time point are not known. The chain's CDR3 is CASSLGGDRTEAFF. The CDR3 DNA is TGCGCCAGCAGCTTGGGCGGGGACAGGACTGAAGCTTTCTTT.